These 19 T cell receptor beta chains were all obtained from the same sample, sequenced in a study of T cell changes during pregnancy in multiple sclerosis. Sequenced by immunoSEQ multiplex PCR; TCRdb stores in-frame clones only, minus some. The table shows 40,000 to 60,000 clones, with 92% occurring only once. The input for sequencing was CD4+ T cells from peripheral blood mononuclear cells, taken after pregnancy. Receptor source: a female donor with multiple sclerosis, enrolled in a pregnancy study.

V and J are TRBV11-2 and TRBJ2-7, with D perhaps matching TRBD2 (6 bases). Germline CDR1 SGHAT, CDR2 FQNNGV. The CDR3 consists of 16 residues. The ends were cut back, 0 bases at V and 2 bases at J, with 14 bases in the middle. The CDR3 loop is CASSLDTSWTTYEQYF. In DNA, the CDR3 is TGTGCCAGCAGCTTAGATACTTCTTGGACTACCTACGAGCAGTACTTC.

This chain links TRBV6-5 with TRBJ2-7, with D unresolved. V gave up 7 bases and J gave up 0 bases, with 13 bases separating them. Germline CDR1 reads MNHEY; CDR2 reads SVGAGI. The CDR3 length is 14 residues. The CDR3 protein is CASKNSRSSYEQYF. The CDR3 DNA reads as TGTGCCAGCAAAAATAGTAGAAGCTCCTACGAGCAGTACTTC.

This sequence joins TRBV29-1 and TRBJ1-2; possibly TRBD1 for D (5 bases). Trimming removed 7 bases at V and 5 bases at J, with 17 bases between. Looked up from germline, CDR1 is SQVTM and CDR2 is ANQGSEA. The length of the CDR3 is 13 residues. Here the CDR3 DNA reads TGCAGCGCGCAGCAGGGATCGATTTATGGCTACACCTTC. Encoded protein: CSAQQGSIYGYTF.

This chain connects TRBV23-1 to TRBJ1-2; 7 bases are shared with TRBD1. TRBV23-1 is an open reading frame whose function is uncertain. The V and J ends lost 3 bases and 3 bases, in that order; junction bases with no gene match: 16. The CDR3 totals 18 residues. CDR3 in DNA: TGCGCCAGCAGTCATTGGACAGGAACACTTCGCGGGTACTATGGCTACACCTTC. This encodes CASSHWTGTLRGYYGYTF.

This sequence joins TRBV13 and TRBJ1-1; 7 bases line up with TRBD1. V trimming: 7 bases; J trimming: 3 bases; junction bases outside the gene matches: 5. This CDR3 is built from 13 residues. Germline lookup yields CDR1 PRHDT and CDR2 FYEKMQ (reference sequence). CDR3 in DNA: TGTGCCAGCACCAACAGGGGCTACACTGAAGCTTTCTTT. Amino acids: CASTNRGYTEAFF.

The chain has TRBV14 and TRBJ1-3, with 9 bases fitting TRBD1. Germline V gene sequence: CDR1 SGHDN, CDR2 FVKESK. The V segment lost 6 bases and the J segment 2 bases; nucleotides outside the gene matches: 2. The CDR3 contains 14 residues. CDR3 coding DNA: TGTGCCAGCAGGAGGACAGGGGCTGGAAACACCATATATTTT. Translating gives CASRRTGAGNTIYF.

The V call is TRBV5-5, the J call TRBJ1-3; D ambiguous. The CDR3 covers 14 residues. Trimming pared 3 bases from V and 1 base from J, leaving 8 bases between. Germline lookup yields CDR1 SGHKS and CDR2 YYEKEE (reference sequence). Written as DNA, the CDR3 is TGTGCCAGCAGCTGGGAGGGTTCTGGAAACACCATATATTTT. This sequence encodes CASSWEGSGNTIYF.

V and J are TRBV19 and TRBJ1-2; D perhaps matches TRBD1 (6 bases). Trimming left V 10 bases short and J 6 bases short, with 18 bases between. Germline V gives CDR1 LNHDA, CDR2 SQIVND (reference sequence). The CDR3 is 13 amino acids. CDR3 in amino acids: CATTYGTLDGYTF. In DNA form, the CDR3 reads TGTGCCACCACGTACGGGACACTAGATGGCTACACCTTC.

This chain connects TRBV15 to TRBJ2-2, with TRBD2 matching over 9 bases. In germline, CDR1 is LNHNV, CDR2 YYDKDF (reference sequence). With 2 bases clipped from V and 3 bases from J, the junction kept 10 bases outside the gene matches. This CDR3 is built from 18 residues. CDR3 sequence: CATSRSHSGRKDTGELFF. DNA for the CDR3: TGTGCCACCAGCAGATCCCATAGCGGGAGAAAGGACACCGGGGAGCTGTTTTTT.

In nucleotides, the CDR3 is TGTGCCAGCAGCGGTGACATAACTGGAAACACCATATATTTT. Encoded protein: CASSGDITGNTIYF. This rearrangement joins TRBV7-2 to TRBJ1-3; D ambiguous. The ends were cut back, 5 bases at V and 2 bases at J, with 10 bases in the middle. The CDR3 runs to 14 residues. Germline CDR1 is SGHTA and CDR2 is FQGNSA.

In its sample, this clone was seen once. The chain recombines TRBV27 with TRBJ2-1; TRBD2 is a possible D gene (6 bases). Germline loops: CDR1 MNHEY, CDR2 SMNVEV (reference sequence). The V end was cut by 3 bases, the J end by 2 bases, with 11 bases between. This CDR3 has 15 amino acids. CDR3 region: CASSFREQPYNEQFF. CDR3 nucleotides: TGTGCCAGCAGTTTCCGGGAGCAGCCCTACAATGAGCAGTTCTTC.

This clone was observed once. The V call is TRBV7-8, the J call TRBJ2-1; 8 nucleotides agree with TRBD1. CDR3 length: 16 residues. Germline lookup yields CDR1 SGHVS and CDR2 FQNEAQ. V trimming: 5 bases; J trimming: 1 base; junction bases outside the gene matches: 7. CDR3 in DNA: TGTGCCAGCAGCCCGAGCCGGGACAGGTCCTACAATGAGCAGTTCTTC. Its translation is CASSPSRDRSYNEQFF.

This chain joins TRBV28 and TRBJ2-6; weak D call: TRBD1 (6 bases). CDR1 and CDR2 (germline): MDHEN, SYDVKM. V lost 6 bases to trimming and J lost 0 bases, with 15 bases between them. The CDR3 is made up of 17 amino acids. DNA for the CDR3: TGTGCCAGCAGCCCTTCCGGACAGTTCTCTGGGGCCAACGTCCTGACTTTC. Residues: CASSPSGQFSGANVLTF.

In the case of this clone: Other DNA sequences in this specimen translate into the identical CDR3. The chain uses TRBV5-4 and TRBJ2-3; 10 bases line up with TRBD2. There are 14 residues in the CDR3. V lost 2 bases to trimming and J lost 4 bases; unmatched junction nucleotides: 1. Germline CDR1 and CDR2: SGHNT and YYREEE (reference sequence). CDR3 sequence reads: CASSLAGGPDTQYF. CDR3 coding DNA: TGTGCCAGCAGCTTAGCGGGAGGGCCAGATACGCAGTATTTT. Looking up the rest from reference TRBV5-4 and TRBJ2-3 gives the full variable domain: ETGVTQSPTHLIKTRGQQVTLRCSSQSGHNTVSWYQQALGQGPQFIFQYYREEENGRGNFPPRFSGLQFPNYSSELNVNALELDDSALYLCASSLAGGPDTQYFGPGTRLTVL.

V usage is TRBV18 and J usage is TRBJ2-5; 10 nucleotides align to TRBD1. Germline assignment: CDR1 KGHSH and CDR2 LQKENI. This CDR3 comprises 15 residues. After removal of 3 bases from V and 4 bases from J, the junction contained 5 bases not matched to a gene. CDR3 coding DNA: TGTGCCAGCTCACCCGACAGGGGGCCTCGAGAGACCCAGTACTTC. Protein product: CASSPDRGPRETQYF. Together with reference TRBV18 and TRBJ2-5, the CDR3 gives the full variable domain: NAGVMQNPRHLVRRRGQEARLRCSPMKGHSHVYWYRQLPEEGLKFMVYLQKENIIDESGMPKERFSAEFPKEGPSILRIQQVVRGDSAAYFCASSPDRGPRETQYFGPGTRLLVL.

This clone was seen ten or more times. The rearrangement uses TRBV2 and TRBJ2-3, with 13 bases matching TRBD2. With 6 bases clipped from V and 3 bases from J, the junction kept 6 bases outside the gene matches. The CDR3 totals 16 residues. Germline V gene sequence: CDR1 SNHLY, CDR2 FYNNEI. The CDR3 DNA reads as TGTGCCAGCAGCCTACTAGCGGGAGGGCCAACAGATACGCAGTATTTT. This sequence encodes CASSLLAGGPTDTQYF.

The chain couples TRBV19 to TRBJ1-1; the D is unclear. The CDR3 contains 16 residues. The V gene lost 3 bases and the J gene lost 3 bases, with 17 bases spanning the gap. Germline lookup yields CDR1 LNHDA and CDR2 SQIVND (reference sequence). CDR3 coding DNA: TGTGCCAGTAGTATTCTGGCAGGCCGAGTCGACACTGAAGCTTTCTTT. Protein sequence: CASSILAGRVDTEAFF.

V and J are TRBV15 and TRBJ2-5, with D maybe TRBD1 (5 bases). The CDR3 extends over 15 amino acids. V dropped 0 bases and J dropped 5 bases, with 13 bases sitting between them. The germline CDR1 and CDR2 sequences are LNHNV and YYDKDF (reference sequence). The CDR3 DNA reads TGTGCCACCAGCAGAGATTTTGCAGGGTGGGAGACCCAGTACTTC. It codes for CATSRDFAGWETQYF. The complete variable domain, with remaining parts taken from reference TRBV15 and TRBJ2-5, reads DAMVIQNPRYQVTQFGKPVTLSCSQTLNHNVMYWYQQKSSQAPKLLFHYYDKDFNNEADTPDNFQSRRPNTSFCFLDIRSPGLGDTAMYLCATSRDFAGWETQYFGPGTRLLVL.

The rearrangement links TRBV20-1 to TRBJ2-1; D unclear. Germline CDR1 DFQATT, CDR2 SNEGSKA (reference sequence). There are 11 residues in the CDR3. With 5 bases removed from V and 8 bases from J, the gap between germline ends came to 10 bases. The CDR3 sequence is CSARELHEQFF. The CDR3 DNA is TGCAGTGCTCGCGAATTGCATGAGCAGTTCTTC.